The sequence of this T cell receptor (beta chain) was determined in a study of CD8 T cells in ankylosing spondylitis. The length of the CDR3 is 14 residues. Germline trimming cut 3 bases from V and 4 bases from J; bases unmatched to any gene: 7. The germline gives CDR1 DFQATT, CDR2 SNEGSKA (reference sequence). TCRdb ran MiXCR on the 5' RACE reads and lists one entry per CDR3 protein. Of roughly 180,000 distinct CDR3 sequences listed, about 9.9% are singletons. Study observations and caveats: In the blood and synovial fluid of reactive arthritis, some motif variants had been previously reported. CD8+ cells made up the disease-linked clones, which were relatively rare in peripheral blood. It appeared that ankylosing spondylitis blood was characterized by a TCR beta motif of several highly homologous variants. Clones linked to disease were reported to show significant enrichment in matched ankylosing spondylitis synovial fluid.

This clonotype was seen many times. The antigen is undetermined. This sequence was found in a male donor with ankylosing spondylitis or in good health (not recorded which). V and J are TRBV20-1 and TRBJ2-5, with 8 bases lining up with TRBD2. The sequencing input was blood, either unsorted or a sorted T cell fraction (not recorded which). The CDR3 DNA reads as TGCAGTGCTAGCACAGCGGGGGACTCAGAGACCCAGTACTTC. It codes for CSASTAGDSETQYF.